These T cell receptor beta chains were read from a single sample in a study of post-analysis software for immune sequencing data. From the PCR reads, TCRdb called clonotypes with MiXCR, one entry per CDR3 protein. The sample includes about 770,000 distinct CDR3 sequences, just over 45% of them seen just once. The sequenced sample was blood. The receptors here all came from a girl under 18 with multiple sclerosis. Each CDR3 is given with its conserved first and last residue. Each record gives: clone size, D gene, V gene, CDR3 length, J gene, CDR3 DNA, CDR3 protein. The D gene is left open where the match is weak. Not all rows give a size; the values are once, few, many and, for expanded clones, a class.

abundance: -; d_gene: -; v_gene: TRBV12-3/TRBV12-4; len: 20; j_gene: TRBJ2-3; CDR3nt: TGTGCCAGCAGTTTAAACACCCTCCGGGGCAGGGTAGACAACACAGATACGCAGTATTTT; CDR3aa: CASSLNTLRGRVDNTDTQYF
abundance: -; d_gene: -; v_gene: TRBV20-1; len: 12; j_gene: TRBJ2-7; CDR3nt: TGCAGTGCGCGGAGGGGGGAATACGAGCAGTACTTC; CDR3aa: CSARRGEYEQYF
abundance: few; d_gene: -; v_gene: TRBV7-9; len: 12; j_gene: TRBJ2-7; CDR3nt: TGTGCCAGCAGCCCTAACCCCTACGAGCAGTACTTC; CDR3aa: CASSPNPYEQYF
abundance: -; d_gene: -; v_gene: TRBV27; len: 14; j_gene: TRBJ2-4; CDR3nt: TGTGCCAGCAGTTTATCGTCCGGGATTAGGGAGCAGTACTTC; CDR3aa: CASSLSSGIREQYF
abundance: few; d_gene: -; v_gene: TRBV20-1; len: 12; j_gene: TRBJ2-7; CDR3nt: TGCAGTGCTAGGGGGGAGTTATACGAGCAGTACTTC; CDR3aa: CSARGELYEQYF
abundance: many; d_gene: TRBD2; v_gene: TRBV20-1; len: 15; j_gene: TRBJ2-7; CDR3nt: TGCAGTGCCGCAGGTAGCGGGAGGGAACCCTACGAGCAGTACTTC; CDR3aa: CSAAGSGREPYEQYF
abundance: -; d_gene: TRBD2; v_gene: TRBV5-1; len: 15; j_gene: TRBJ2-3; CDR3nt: TGCGCCAGCAGCCCAGGCGGGGGGCGCACAGATACGCAGTATTTT; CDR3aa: CASSPGGGRTDTQYF
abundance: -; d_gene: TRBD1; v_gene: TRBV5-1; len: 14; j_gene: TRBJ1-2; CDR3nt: TGCGCCAGCACGTGGGACAGCACGTTGGATGGCTACACCTTC; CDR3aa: CASTWDSTLDGYTF
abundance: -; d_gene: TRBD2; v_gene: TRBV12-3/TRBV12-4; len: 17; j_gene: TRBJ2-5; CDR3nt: TGTGCCAGCACATATATAGCTAGCGGAGAAAAAGGAGAGACCCAGTACTTC; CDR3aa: CASTYIASGEKGETQYF
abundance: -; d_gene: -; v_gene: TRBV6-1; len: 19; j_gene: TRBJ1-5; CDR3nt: TGTGCCAGCAGTGAACTTCTGGTCGGGCATATGGTTGGGAATCAGCCCCAGCATTTT; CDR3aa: CASSELLVGHMVGNQPQHF
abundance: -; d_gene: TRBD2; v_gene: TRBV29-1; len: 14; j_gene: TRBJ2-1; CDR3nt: TGCAGCGTGCACGGCTGGCGGGGGGGGATTGAGCAGTTCTTC; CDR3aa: CSVHGWRGGIEQFF
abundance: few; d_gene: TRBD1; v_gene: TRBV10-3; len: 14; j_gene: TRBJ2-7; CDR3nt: TGTGCCACCCAGGGAGACAGGGGCTCCTACGAGCAGTACTTC; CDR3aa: CATQGDRGSYEQYF
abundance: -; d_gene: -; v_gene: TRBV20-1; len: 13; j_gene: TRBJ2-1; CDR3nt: TGCAGTGCTCGGGATGTCACCTACAATGAGCAGTTCTTC; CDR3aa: CSARDVTYNEQFF
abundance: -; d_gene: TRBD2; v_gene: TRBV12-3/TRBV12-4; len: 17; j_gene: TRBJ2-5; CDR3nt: TGTGCCAGCAGTTTAGCGGTCGGGACTAGCGGCCAAGAGACCCAGTACTTC; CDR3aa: CASSLAVGTSGQETQYF
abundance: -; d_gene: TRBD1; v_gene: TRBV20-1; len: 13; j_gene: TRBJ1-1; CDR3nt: TGCAGTGCCCCAGACCAGGGGGCGACTGAAGCTTTCTTT; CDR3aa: CSAPDQGATEAFF
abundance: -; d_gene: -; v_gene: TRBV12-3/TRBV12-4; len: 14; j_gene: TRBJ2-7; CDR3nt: TGTGCCAGCAGTTTACCCGGAGGGGGTTACGAGCAGTACTTC; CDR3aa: CASSLPGGGYEQYF
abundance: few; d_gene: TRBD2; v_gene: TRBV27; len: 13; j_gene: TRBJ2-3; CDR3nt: TGTGCCAGCAGCCCTAGCGGGAGGGATACGCAGTATTTT; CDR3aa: CASSPSGRDTQYF
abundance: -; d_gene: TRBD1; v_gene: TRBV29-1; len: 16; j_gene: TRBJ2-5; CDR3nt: TGCAGCGTTCAAGGCGTAGACAGGGATGATTGGGAGACCCAGTACTTC; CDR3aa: CSVQGVDRDDWETQYF
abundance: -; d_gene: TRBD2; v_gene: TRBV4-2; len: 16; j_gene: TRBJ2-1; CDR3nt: TGTGCCAGCAGCCAAGGTTCGGGACTAGCTGACAATGAGCAGTTCTTC; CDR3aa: CASSQGSGLADNEQFF
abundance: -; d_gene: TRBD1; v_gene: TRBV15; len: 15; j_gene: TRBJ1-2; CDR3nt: TGTGCCACCAGCCCTGAGACAGGGTTTGACTATGGCTACACCTTC; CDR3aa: CATSPETGFDYGYTF
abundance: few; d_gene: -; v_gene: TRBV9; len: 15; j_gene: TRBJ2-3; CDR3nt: TGTGCCAGCAGCGTAGACGGGATAAACACAGATACGCAGTATTTT; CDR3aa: CASSVDGINTDTQYF
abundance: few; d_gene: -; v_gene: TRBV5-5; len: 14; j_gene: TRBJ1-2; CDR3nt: TGTGCCAGCAGCTTATCTGACGGGTTCGGTGGCTACACCTTC; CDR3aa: CASSLSDGFGGYTF
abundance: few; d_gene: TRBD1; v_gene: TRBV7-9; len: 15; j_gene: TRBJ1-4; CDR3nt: TGTGCCAGCAGCTTATCGACAGGGAAAAGCGAAAAACTGTTTTTT; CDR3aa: CASSLSTGKSEKLFF
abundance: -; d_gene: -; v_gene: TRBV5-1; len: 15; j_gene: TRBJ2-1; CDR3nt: TGCGCCAGCAGCTGGGAGAGGGCGGGGCCCAATGAGCAGTTCTTC; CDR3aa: CASSWERAGPNEQFF
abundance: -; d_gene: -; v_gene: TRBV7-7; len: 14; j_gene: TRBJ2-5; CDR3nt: TGTGCTAGCAGCTTAGATACGGGGGCCGAGACCCAGTACTTC; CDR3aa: CASSLDTGAETQYF
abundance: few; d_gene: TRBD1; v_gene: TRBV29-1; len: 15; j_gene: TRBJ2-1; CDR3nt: TGCAGCGCCGTTGGCCCCTCCGGGACAGCGACGGAGCAGTTCTTC; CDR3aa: CSAVGPSGTATEQFF
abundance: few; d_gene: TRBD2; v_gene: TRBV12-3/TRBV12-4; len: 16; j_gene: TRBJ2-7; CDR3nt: TGTGCCAGCAGTCCCGACCGACTAGCTCCGCTCTACGAGCAGTACTTC; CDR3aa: CASSPDRLAPLYEQYF
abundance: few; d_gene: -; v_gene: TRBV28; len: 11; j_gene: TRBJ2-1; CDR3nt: TGTGCCAGCAGACAGGCTAATGAGCAGTTCTTC; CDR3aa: CASRQANEQFF
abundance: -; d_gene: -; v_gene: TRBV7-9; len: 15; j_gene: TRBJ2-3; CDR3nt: TGTGCCAGCAGCATGCCGGGACGGCCCACAGATACGCAGTATTTT; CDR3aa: CASSMPGRPTDTQYF
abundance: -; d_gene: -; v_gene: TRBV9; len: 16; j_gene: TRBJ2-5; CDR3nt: TGTGCCAGCAGCGTAGGAGCGGAAAGACTCCAAGAGACCCAGTACTTC; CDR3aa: CASSVGAERLQETQYF
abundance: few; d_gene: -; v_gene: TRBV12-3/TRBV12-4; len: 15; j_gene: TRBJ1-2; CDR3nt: TGTGCCAGCAATTTAGCCGGGACGGCAGATTATGGCTACACCTTC; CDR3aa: CASNLAGTADYGYTF
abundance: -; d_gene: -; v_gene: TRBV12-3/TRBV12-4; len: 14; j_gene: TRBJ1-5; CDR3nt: TGTGCCAGCAGCCCTCGACCTACCAATCAGCCCCAGCATTTT; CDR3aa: CASSPRPTNQPQHF
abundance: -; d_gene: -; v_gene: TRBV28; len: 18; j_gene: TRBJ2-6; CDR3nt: TGTGCCAGCAGTTCCCAAACCGGTAGACGCCACGGGGCCAACGTCCTGACTTTC; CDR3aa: CASSSQTGRRHGANVLTF
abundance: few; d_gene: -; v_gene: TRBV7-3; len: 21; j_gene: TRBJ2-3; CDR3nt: TGTGCCAGCAGCTTACCCCCCCGGGGGACATCTCGTCCCACTAGCACAGATACGCAGTATTTT; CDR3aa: CASSLPPRGTSRPTSTDTQYF
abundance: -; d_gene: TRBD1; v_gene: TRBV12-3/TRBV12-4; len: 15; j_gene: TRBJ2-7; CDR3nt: TGTGCCAGCAGCGCCGGACAGGGAATGGCGTACGAGCAGTACTTC; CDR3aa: CASSAGQGMAYEQYF
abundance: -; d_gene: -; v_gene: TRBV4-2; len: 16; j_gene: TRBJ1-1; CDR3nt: TGTGCCAGCACCCCTGTGGGGGCGCCGGGCTCAACTGAAGCTTTCTTT; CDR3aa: CASTPVGAPGSTEAFF
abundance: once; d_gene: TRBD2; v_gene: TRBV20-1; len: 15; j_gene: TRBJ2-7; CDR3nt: TGCAGTGCCCCCCCCGGGGCTAGCGGGAGCTACGAGCAGTACTTC; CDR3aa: CSAPPGASGSYEQYF
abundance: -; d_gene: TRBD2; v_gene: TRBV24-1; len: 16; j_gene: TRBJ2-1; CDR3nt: TGTGCCACCAGTGATTTGCCGCTAGCGGGGTACAATGAGCAGTTCTTC; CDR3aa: CATSDLPLAGYNEQFF
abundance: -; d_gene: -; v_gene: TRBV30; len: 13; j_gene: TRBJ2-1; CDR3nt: TGTGCCTCCAGGGACGGCCCCCGGAATGAGCGGTTCTTC; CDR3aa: CASRDGPRNERFF
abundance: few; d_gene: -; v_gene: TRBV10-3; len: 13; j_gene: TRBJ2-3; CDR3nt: TGTGCCATCAGTTCCGGGGGTGAGGATACGCAGTATTTT; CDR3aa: CAISSGGEDTQYF
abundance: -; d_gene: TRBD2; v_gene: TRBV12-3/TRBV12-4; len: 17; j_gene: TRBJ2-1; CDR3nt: TGTGCCAGCACTACTCTCCTCGCGGGAGTCGGCTACAATGAGCAGTTCTTC; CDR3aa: CASTTLLAGVGYNEQFF
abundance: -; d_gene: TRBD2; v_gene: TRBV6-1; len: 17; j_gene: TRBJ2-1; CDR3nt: TGTGCCAGCAGTGAAGCTCAGACTAGCGGGACCTTCGGTGAGCAGTTCTTC; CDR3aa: CASSEAQTSGTFGEQFF
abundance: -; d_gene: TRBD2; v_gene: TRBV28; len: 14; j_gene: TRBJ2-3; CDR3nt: TGTGCCAGCAGTTTAGTTCTAGCGGAGGATACGCAGTATTTT; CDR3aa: CASSLVLAEDTQYF
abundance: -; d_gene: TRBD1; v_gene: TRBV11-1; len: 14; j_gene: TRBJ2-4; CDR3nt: TGTGCCAGCAGCTCGGGACAGTTTGTAAACATTCAGTACTTC; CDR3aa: CASSSGQFVNIQYF
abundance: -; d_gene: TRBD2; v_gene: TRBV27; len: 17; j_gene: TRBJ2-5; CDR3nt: TGTGCCAGCAGGGGGACTGTTCAGCGGGAGGGCCTCGGGACCCAGTACTTC; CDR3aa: CASRGTVQREGLGTQYF
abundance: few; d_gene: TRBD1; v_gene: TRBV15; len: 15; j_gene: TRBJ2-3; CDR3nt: TGTGCCACCGCCCATGGGACAGCAACGGCAGATACGCAGTATTTT; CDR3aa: CATAHGTATADTQYF
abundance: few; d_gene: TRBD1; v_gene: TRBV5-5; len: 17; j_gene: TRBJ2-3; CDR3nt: TGTGCCAGCAGCAGGGCCGGACAGGGGGCTAGCTCAGATACGCAGTATTTT; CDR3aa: CASSRAGQGASSDTQYF
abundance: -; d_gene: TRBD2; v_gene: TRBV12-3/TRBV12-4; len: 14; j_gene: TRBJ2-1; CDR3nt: TGTGCCAGCAGTGCTCAGACTAGCGGGTTGGGCAAGTTCTTC; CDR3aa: CASSAQTSGLGKFF
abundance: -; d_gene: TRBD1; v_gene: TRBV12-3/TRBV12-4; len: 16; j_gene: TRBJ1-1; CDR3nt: TGTGCCAGCAGTTTTAGCGAGGGGGCGGGCAGTCCTGAAGCTTTCTTT; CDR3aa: CASSFSEGAGSPEAFF
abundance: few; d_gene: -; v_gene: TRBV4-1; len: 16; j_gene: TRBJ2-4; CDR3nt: TGCGCCAGCAGCCACCCAGGGAGGGGGCGCGGAAACATTCAGTACTTC; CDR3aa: CASSHPGRGRGNIQYF
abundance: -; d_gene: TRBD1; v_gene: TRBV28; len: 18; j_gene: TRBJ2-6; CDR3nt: TGTGCCAGCAGTTTAATGGACAGGGGGATGTCTGGGGCCAACGTCCTGACTTTC; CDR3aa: CASSLMDRGMSGANVLTF
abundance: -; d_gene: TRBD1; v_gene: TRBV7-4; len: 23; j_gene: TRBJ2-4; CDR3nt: TGTGCCAGCAGCGAAACGGACACAGGGGCCGCGCCCTGGCTGTCCTTAGCCAAAAACATTCAGTACTTC; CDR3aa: CASSETDTGAAPWLSLAKNIQYF
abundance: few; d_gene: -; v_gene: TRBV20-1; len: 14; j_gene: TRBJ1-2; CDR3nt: TGCAGTGCCGTATCCAGGGAGGTGAGCTATGGCTACACCTTC; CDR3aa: CSAVSREVSYGYTF
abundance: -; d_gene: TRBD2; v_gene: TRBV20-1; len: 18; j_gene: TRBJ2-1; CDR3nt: TGCAGTGCTAGAGAAGCGTGGACTAGCGTTAAGCCCTACAATGAGCAGTTCTTC; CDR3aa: CSAREAWTSVKPYNEQFF
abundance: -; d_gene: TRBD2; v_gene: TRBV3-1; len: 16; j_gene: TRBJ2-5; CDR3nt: TGTGCCAGCAGCGCCCAGACTAGCGGGAGCGGGGAGACCCAGTACTTC; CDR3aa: CASSAQTSGSGETQYF